This T cell receptor beta chain comes out of a study of patients and donors after allogeneic stem cell transplantation. TCRdb reprocessed the RT-PCR reads with MiXCR, giving one entry per CDR3 protein. In the table there are fewer than 500,000 distinct CDR3 sequences, around 15% of which are singletons. V lost 4 bases to trimming and J lost 7 bases, with 18 bases between them. Germline assignment: CDR1 SGHDT and CDR2 YYEEEE. The CDR3 is made up of 14 amino acids. The clonotype was recovered from a human donor who was either an allogeneic HSCT recipient or a stem cell or donor lymphocyte infusion donor (not recorded which). It is not recorded whose cells these are; they may come from a transplant donor. The chain has TRBV5-6 and TRBJ2-7; D gene unclear. Sequenced: blood, either unsorted or a sorted T cell fraction (not recorded which). CDR3 sequence (DNA): TGTGCCAGCAGCCGCCCCCCGGGCTCCGGGGAGCAGTACTTC. Translated: CASSRPPGSGEQYF.